Listed here is a single T cell receptor beta chain. Its antigen remains unidentified. The data derive from a study of T cell responses to AZD1222 COVID-19 vaccine. Points from the study as a whole: Repertoire samples came only from after the peak T cell response. Breadth and depth of Spike-specific TCRs rose after two AZD1222 doses. Baseline seropositivity characterized only a handful of AZD1222 recipients.

Germline trimming cut 1 base from V and 4 bases from J; bases unmatched to any gene: 3. The CDR3 consists of 14 residues. Germline V gene lookup returns CDR1 SGHTA and CDR2 FQGNSA. Profiled with immunoSEQ multiplex PCR; TCRdb holds only in-frame clones, not every one. The sample has 95,000 to 150,000 clones, about 89% seen once. The rearrangement links TRBV7-2 to TRBJ1-2, with TRBD1 matching over 7 bases. This receptor was taken from an adult in good health. Sample: peripheral blood, taken on day 0 of AZD1222 vaccination. DNA for the CDR3: TGTGCCAGCAGCTTAGGACAGGGAGTCTATGGCTACACCTTC. Amino acids: CASSLGQGVYGYTF.